This T cell receptor beta chain was sequenced in a study of T cell changes during pregnancy in multiple sclerosis. Only in-frame clones appear in the TCRdb table, and some are missing; sequencing was by immunoSEQ multiplex PCR. This sample has tens of thousands of clones, with roughly 90% found just once. The sequencing here drew on peripheral blood, taken in the second trimester of pregnancy. This TCR came from a female donor with multiple sclerosis, enrolled in a pregnancy study.

The DNA of the CDR3 is TGTGCCAGCAGCCCGGGACAGGGGAACTATGGCTACACCTTC. Protein: CASSPGQGNYGYTF. The chain recombines TRBV5-4 with TRBJ1-2; 10 bases align to TRBD1. J was trimmed by 2 bases and V by 4 bases; bases with no gene match: 2. This CDR3 contains 14 residues. CDR1 and CDR2 (germline): SGHNT, YYREEE (reference sequence).